This T cell receptor (beta chain) was captured by sequencing in a study of cytomegalovirus exposure and HLA in healthy donors. Study results and caveats: Upon later analysis, HLA-associated TCR beta chains proved more clonally expanded than other, equally common chains. Data from an earlier analysis indicated that most TCR beta V segments were productive either about 90% or about 30% of the time. Association of a missense DCLRE1C variant with TCR beta V- and J-gene trimming was reported in a later analysis. Reports state that TCR beta sequences accurately predicted most subjects' HLA-A and HLA-B alleles.

PCR employed 60 Vbeta and 13 Jbeta primers. Produced via immunoSEQ multiplex PCR; TCRdb's table is partial and in-frame only. Here the sample spans 100,000 to 150,000 clones, about 10% being singletons. As to this clone: Its target is not known.

The sequence was collected from a young woman in good health and CMV-seropositive. The sample consisted of PBMCs.

CDR3 amino acids: CASSLTAGYNEQFF. The CDR3 DNA reads TGTGCCAGCAGCTTGACAGCGGGCTACAATGAGCAGTTCTTC. The chain combines TRBV7-3 with TRBJ2-1; TRBD2 might be the D (6 bases). The V gene's germline CDR1 is SGHTA and CDR2 FQGTGA. V was cut by 3 bases and J by 3 bases, with 9 bases left in between. The CDR3 consists of 14 residues.